This T cell receptor (beta chain) was recovered during a study of blood T cell repertoires in COVID-19. As handled by the study authors: Estimates of nucleated cell counts were drawn from the amplification of reference gene primers. Produced via immunoSEQ multiplex PCR; TCRdb's table is partial and in-frame only. V and J calls and clone size come straight from that table; D and trimming were deduced from the DNA. Of roughly 150,000 clones in the sample, roughly 89% were seen once. CDR1 is MNHEY, CDR2 SVGEGT, per germline. With 5 bases clipped from V and 7 bases from J, the junction kept 17 bases outside the gene matches. The CDR3 runs to 18 residues.

The chain employs TRBV6-2 or TRBV6-3 and TRBJ2-1; 10 bases are shared with TRBD2. The clonotype was recovered from a human donor in a cohort sampled during active COVID-19. Sequenced material: peripheral blood. The CDR3 bases are TGTGCCAGCAGTAACCAAGGGCCGAGCGGGAGGGCATTAAATGAGCAGTTCTTC. It yields the protein CASSNQGPSGRALNEQFF.